This entry is about one T cell receptor (beta chain). What this receptor recognizes is not known. This entry is derived from a study of monozygotic twins with inflammatory bowel disease (dated by TCRdb to the late 2010s). Regarding the research as a whole: The complete study included some 28 monozygotic twin pairs: 19 IBD-discordant Danish pairs and nine German pairs, of which four were IBD-concordant and five were IBD-discordant. The search for disease-associated traits relied mainly on comparing, within discordant pairs, IBD patients with their genetically identical healthy co-twins. Each individual had, on average, about 151 000 unique TCRalpha sequences and 181 000 unique TCRbeta sequences available for analysis. Here is what the overall study found, with its caveats: IBD patients had lower TCRbeta repertoire diversity, measured by the inverse Simpson index, than their healthy co-twins. Because patients were on differing immunosuppressive treatments, the repertoires may have picked up extra background noise and inter-individual variability. The analysis was unable to tell apart different T cell subtypes. No difference in repertoire similarity was observed between concordant and discordant twins, possibly owing to limited statistical power. Fewer clonotypes were shared with other individuals by IBD patients than by healthy twins, most markedly in patients showing signs of disease activity. No single strong signal or clonotype linked to IBD turned up in the results, so the idea that one exists was not supported.

To prepare the library, 5' RACE was applied. Preparation of each TCR library used approximately 3,500 ng of total RNA. For each sample, cDNA synthesis was carried out in eight separate reactions using SMARTScribe reverse transcriptase. During cDNA synthesis, template switching introduced unique molecular identifiers that contained a 6-nucleotide sample barcode. TCRalpha and TCRbeta cDNA was amplified by two nested PCRs of around 16 and 10 cycles, with bead purification after each PCR. Before amplification, the cDNA was treated with uracil DNA-glycosylase and purified using the QIAquick PCR purification kit. The second PCR was the step at which Illumina TruSeq-compatible adapters and sample-specific barcodes were added. Library quality and concentration were checked on TapeStation and Qubit, and libraries were pooled at 4.5 to 5.5 ng each. Sequencing of pooled libraries was carried out on an Illumina HiSeq2500 single-index Rapid Run using 2 x 100 bp reads and custom sequencing primers. As for the authors' bioinformatics: UMI-based consensus assembly with MiGEC version 1.2.6 was used to correct PCR and sequencing errors. MiXCR version 2.1.1 handled V(D)J alignment, clonotype assembly and CDR3 extraction. To normalise gene usage, clonotype sharing and MAIT/NKT TCR abundance, the top 1000, 10 000 and 20 000 clonotypes in each sample were analysed. Diversity was computed as the inverse Simpson index with the vegan R package after downsampling to 27 000 UMIs. Paired Mann-Whitney U tests on discordant twin pairs were used, with Benjamini-Hochberg multiple-testing correction. Each entry corresponds to one CDR3 protein sequence from reads that TCRdb reprocessed, and DNA is not given. The V and J calls and clone size come from TCRdb's table, not from the authors' own analysis. This sample's table contains a few hundred thousand distinct CDR3 sequences. The ten largest account for 1.6% of the sample.

From each donor, a roughly 2.5 ml peripheral blood sample was drawn into PAXgene tubes and stored at -80 degrees C. Without any T cell sorting, total RNA was extracted from whole blood using the PAXgene blood miRNA kit on an automated QIAcube. Peripheral blood from monozygotic twin pairs concordant or discordant for inflammatory bowel disease was subjected to deep TCRalpha and TCRbeta repertoire profiling with unique molecular barcoding. Smoking habits were recorded for all twin pairs, with individuals classified as current, former or never smokers. CDR1 and CDR2 are read off the germline V gene (reference sequence) as DFQATT and SNEGSKA. Including the terminal cysteine and phenylalanine, the CDR3 comprises 15 residues. There is no recorded DNA.

Recombination linked TRBV20-1 to TRBJ1-5; TCRdb outputs TRBD1, but without DNA this stays unchecked. The clonotype comes from a human donor with ulcerative colitis or Crohn's disease, or a healthy co-twin of an affected twin (not recorded which). What was sequenced was blood. The CDR3 here reads CSASPGDYSNQPQHF.